This paragraph covers one T cell receptor beta chain sequence. Antigen specificity is unknown. CD45RO negativity and positive selection for CCR7 defined naive CD8 cells, a population that excluded terminally differentiated effector memory CD45RA+ cells. This sample stems from a study of shared clonotypes between healthy human individuals. Study background: Each donor had three CD4 naive, three CD4 memory, two CD8 naive and one CD8 memory plate. Study-wide results and limits: Memory subsets had estimated richness that was generally smaller than that of naive subsets. Few donors restricted represented genetic and exposure-history diversity. Clonotypes not shared had lower generation probabilities than those common to all four donors.

Assay used: immunoSEQ multiplex PCR; TCRdb lists only in-frame clones, some missing. This sample has roughly 2 million clones, with less than 95% found just once. CDR1 is MNHNY, CDR2 SVGAGI, per germline (reference sequence). V lost 5 bases to trimming and J lost 7 bases; unmatched junction nucleotides: 6. This CDR3 is built from 15 residues. Sequencing was performed on naive CD8+ T cells sorted from blood. The origin of this receptor is a man aged 18 to 30 in good health. This sequence joins TRBV6-6 and TRBJ2-7; the match to TRBD2 covers 15 bases. CDR3 nucleotides: TGTGCCAGCAGTAGGACTAGCGGGGGGGCCGGTGAGCAGTACTTC. This codes for CASSRTSGGAGEQYF.